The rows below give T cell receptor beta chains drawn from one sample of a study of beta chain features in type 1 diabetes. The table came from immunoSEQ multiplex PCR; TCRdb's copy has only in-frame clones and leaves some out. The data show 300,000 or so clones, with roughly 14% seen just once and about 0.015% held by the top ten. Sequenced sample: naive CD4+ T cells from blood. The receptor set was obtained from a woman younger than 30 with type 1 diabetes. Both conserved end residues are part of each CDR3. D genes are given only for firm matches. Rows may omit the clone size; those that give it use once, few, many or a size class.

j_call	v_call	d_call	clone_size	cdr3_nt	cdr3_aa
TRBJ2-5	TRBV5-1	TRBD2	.	TGCGCCAGCAGCAATACTTTAGCGGGAGAAGGAGGGACCCAGTACTTC	CASSNTLAGEGGTQYF
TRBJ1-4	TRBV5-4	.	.	TGTGCCAGCAGCGCCGGAGGGACTAATGAAAAACTGTTTTTT	CASSAGGTNEKLFF
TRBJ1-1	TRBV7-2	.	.	TGTGCCAGCAGCTTTGACGCCCACCGGGGGAACACTGAAGCTTTCTTT	CASSFDAHRGNTEAFF
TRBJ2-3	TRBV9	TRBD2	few	TGTGCCAGCAGCGTCGGAGCGGGAGTGGCAGATACGCAGTATTTT	CASSVGAGVADTQYF
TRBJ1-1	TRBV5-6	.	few	TGTGCCAGCAGCTTGGCGGGCAGGGTTATAACTGAAGCTTTCTTT	CASSLAGRVITEAFF
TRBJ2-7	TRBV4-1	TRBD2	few	TGCGCCAGCAGCCCCCGAAGCCTTAGCGGGACCTACGAGCAGTACTTC	CASSPRSLSGTYEQYF
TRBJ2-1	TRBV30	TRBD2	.	TGTGCCTGGGGAAGGCGGGGGACGGACGCTTCGTTCTTC	CAWGRRGTDASFF
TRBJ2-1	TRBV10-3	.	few	TGTGCCATCAAAGGGGATCGTGGCAATGAGCAGTTCTTC	CAIKGDRGNEQFF
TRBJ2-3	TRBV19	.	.	TGTGCCAGTAGCTATTCCGCGGGTGCTCGCACAGATACGCAGTATTTT	CASSYSAGARTDTQYF
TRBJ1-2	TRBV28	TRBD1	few	TGTGCCAGCAGTTTATGGGACAGGACTTCTGGCTACACCTTC	CASSLWDRTSGYTF
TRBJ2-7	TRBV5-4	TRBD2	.	TGTGCCAGCAGCTCGGATCCGGGAGGCACCTACGAGCAGTACTTC	CASSSDPGGTYEQYF
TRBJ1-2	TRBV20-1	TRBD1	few	TGCAGTGCTTACAGGGGAGGAGGCTACACCTTC	CSAYRGGGYTF
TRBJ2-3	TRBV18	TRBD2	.	TGTGCCAGCTCACCGGGAGTAGCGTGGCTAGCGGTCTCCTCTACGCAGTATTTT	CASSPGVAWLAVSSTQYF
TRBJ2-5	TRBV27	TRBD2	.	TGTGCCAGCAGTTTCCGCCCTCAGAGCGGGAGGCTCCAAGAGACCCAGTACTTC	CASSFRPQSGRLQETQYF
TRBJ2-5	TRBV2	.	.	TGTGCCAGCTGGCGGGAGACCCAGTACTTC	CASWRETQYF
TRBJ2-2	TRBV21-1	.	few	TGTGCCTCCCAAAACAGCTTCACCGGGGAGCTGTTTTTT	CASQNSFTGELFF